These T cell receptor beta chains were read from a single sample in a study of blood T cell repertoires in COVID-19. Only in-frame clones appear in the TCRdb table, and some are missing; sequencing was by immunoSEQ multiplex PCR. The sample yields roughly 100,000 clones, more than 80% seen once. The sample consisted of peripheral blood. The receptors were gathered from a man in his sixties with acute or convalescent COVID-19. CDR3s include the opening cysteine and the closing phenylalanine or tryptophan. Fields, in order: CDR3 length, D gene, clone size, J gene, V gene, CDR3 protein, CDR3 DNA. D genes are given only for firm matches. Expanded clones are given a class, and other clones once, few, many or no size at all.

>13|-|-|TRBJ2-2|TRBV11-3
CASSLFGTGELFF
TGTGCCAGCAGCCTCTTCGGTACCGGGGAGCTGTTTTTT
>16|-|-|TRBJ2-5|TRBV5-1
CASSLKGELRQETQYF
TGCGCCAGCAGCTTGAAGGGGGAGCTGCGGCAAGAGACCCAGTACTTC
>9|-|-|TRBJ2-4|TRBV5-8
CASSLESGF
TGTGCCAGCAGCTTGGAGTCAGGTTTC
>15|-|-|TRBJ1-1|TRBV5-1
CASSLVAGRGTEAFF
TGCGCCAGCAGCTTGGTTGCGGGTAGGGGGACTGAAGCTTTCTTT
>18|-|-|TRBJ1-1|TRBV28
CATFGKMASMWGGPEAFF
TGTGCCACTTTCGGGAAAATGGCCTCTATGTGGGGGGGCCCTGAAGCTTTCTTT
>15|TRBD2|few|TRBJ2-1|TRBV11-2
CASSLSAGGINEQFF
TGTGCCAGCAGCTTATCAGCGGGAGGGATCAATGAGCAGTTCTTC
>19|TRBD2|-|TRBJ2-1|TRBV3-1/TRBV3-2
CASSQALAGGQGSYNEQFF
TGTGCCAGCAGCCAAGCATTAGCGGGAGGGCAGGGGTCCTACAATGAGCAGTTCTTC
>15|TRBD1|-|TRBJ1-1|TRBV4-1
CASSGLGDREGEAFF
TGCGCCAGCAGCGGCCTGGGGGACAGGGAAGGTGAAGCTTTCTTT
>16|TRBD2|-|TRBJ2-3|TRBV5-1
CASKNLGAGVPDTQYF
TGCGCCAGCAAGAACCTGGGAGCGGGAGTTCCAGATACGCAGTATTTT
>16|-|-|TRBJ1-5|TRBV24-1
CATSDTGGGRDQPQHF
TGTGCCACCAGTGACACTGGGGGGGGCCGGGATCAGCCCCAGCATTTT
>17|TRBD2|-|TRBJ2-1|TRBV3-1/TRBV3-2
CASSRLTGTSEYNEQFF
TGTGCCAGCAGCCGACTCACCGGGACTAGCGAGTACAATGAGCAGTTCTTC
>14|-|-|TRBJ2-1|TRBV7-2
CASGLGQMSNEQFF
TGTGCCAGCGGCCTAGGACAAATGTCCAATGAGCAGTTCTTC
>15|TRBD2|-|TRBJ2-5|TRBV5-6
CASSSKSGGPETQYF
TGTGCCAGCAGCTCCAAGTCGGGAGGGCCGGAGACCCAGTACTTC
>17|TRBD2|-|TRBJ2-3|TRBV28
CASSSPGTMIVTDTQYF
TGTGCCAGCAGTTCCCCCGGGACTATGATCGTTACAGATACGCAGTATTTT
>14|-|-|TRBJ1-2|TRBV5-1
CASSFGTSSYGYTF
TGCGCCAGCAGCTTCGGGACTTCTTCCTATGGCTACACCTTC
>13|-|-|TRBJ1-1|TRBV6-1
CASSERGWTEAFF
TGTGCCAGCAGTGAGCGGGGGTGGACTGAAGCTTTCTTT
>15|TRBD1|-|TRBJ1-5|TRBV27
CASSMTGYPRQPQHF
TGTGCCAGCAGTATGACAGGGTATCCGAGGCAGCCCCAGCATTTT
>15|TRBD1|-|TRBJ2-5|TRBV7-2
CASSARTGLGETQYF
TGTGCCAGCAGCGCCCGGACAGGGTTGGGGGAGACCCAGTACTTC
>13|-|-|TRBJ2-1|TRBV10-3
CAISPVGSDEQFF
TGTGCCATCAGCCCGGTGGGTAGCGATGAGCAGTTCTTC
>13|-|-|TRBJ1-6|TRBV28
CASSFRRDSPLHF
TGTGCCAGCAGTTTTCGCAGGGATTCACCCCTCCACTTT
>15|TRBD1|-|TRBJ1-6|TRBV20-1
CSASFGQGWNSPLHF
TGCAGTGCTAGTTTCGGACAGGGGTGGAATTCACCCCTCCACTTT
>12|-|-|TRBJ1-2|TRBV5-6
CASSLDRQGYTF
TGTGCCAGCAGCTTGGACAGACAAGGCTACACCTTC
>15|TRBD1|-|TRBJ1-2|TRBV5-1
CASRDRDRDLYGYTF
TGCGCCAGCAGAGACCGGGACAGGGACCTCTATGGCTACACCTTC
>14|-|-|TRBJ2-7|TRBV11-2
CASSLEARTYEQYF
TGTGCCAGCAGCTTAGAGGCCCGAACCTACGAGCAGTACTTC
>17|-|-|TRBJ1-1|TRBV21-1
CASSLNPRQHMNTEAFF
TGTGCCAGCAGCTTAAACCCCCGACAGCACATGAACACTGAAGCTTTCTTT
>12|-|-|TRBJ2-7|TRBV24-1
CATSDFGTSKYF
TGTGCCACCAGTGATTTTGGGACAAGTAAGTACTTC
>14|TRBD1|-|TRBJ2-2|TRBV5-1
CASGDSANTGELFF
TGCGCCAGCGGGGACAGCGCGAACACCGGGGAGCTGTTTTTT
>15|TRBD2|-|TRBJ2-1|TRBV5-4
CASSYGTSGYNEQFF
TGTGCCAGCAGTTACGGGACTAGCGGTTACAATGAGCAGTTCTTC